Listed here are 24 T cell receptor beta chains from one sample, sequenced in a study of blood T cell repertoires in COVID-19. Generated by immunoSEQ multiplex PCR, the TCRdb table keeps only in-frame clones and is missing some. The table has hundreds of thousands of clones, approximately 87% seen once. The sequenced material came from PBMCs or T cells enriched from blood (not recorded which). The origin of the receptors is a man between 40 and 49 years old in a cohort exposed to, infected with or recovered from COVID-19 (not recorded which).

J is TRBJ2-3 and V is TRBV5-8; weak D call: TRBD1 (5 bases). The length of the CDR3 is 14 residues. V dropped 3 bases and J dropped 0 bases, with 8 bases sitting between them. Germline V lookup: CDR1 SGHTS, CDR2 YDEGEE. CDR3 DNA sequence: TGTGCCAGCAGCTGGGGCGGAAGCACAGATACGCAGTATTTT. It encodes CASSWGGSTDTQYF.

The rearrangement links TRBV7-9 to TRBJ2-4; a possible D gene is TRBD2 (7 bases). The length of the CDR3 is 17 residues. The V and J ends lost 5 bases and 1 base respectively, with 18 bases between them. Germline V CDR1 and CDR2: SEHNR, FQNEAQ (reference sequence). The CDR3 nucleotides are TGTGCCAGCAGCCTAGTGGGGGGGCTTCGTGCCAAAAACATTCAGTACTTC. It translates to CASSLVGGLRAKNIQYF.

This chain links TRBV7-2 with TRBJ1-1; a weak D match, TRBD1 (5 bases). There are 14 residues in the CDR3. Germline assignment: CDR1 SGHTA and CDR2 FQGNSA. V lost 5 bases and J 1 base, leaving 11 bases between the germline ends. The chain's CDR3 is CASSPQGGNTEAFF. The CDR3, as DNA: TGTGCCAGCAGCCCTCAGGGTGGGAACACTGAAGCTTTCTTT.

The chain recombines TRBV20-1 with TRBJ2-4; D unresolved. This CDR3 region has 10 residues. The ends were cut back, 5 bases at V and 8 bases at J, with 7 bases in the middle. In germline, CDR1 is DFQATT, CDR2 SNEGSKA (reference sequence). The CDR3 region is CSAPRDIQYF. The CDR3 DNA follows: TGCAGTGCTCCTCGGGACATTCAGTACTTC.

The gene calls are TRBV5-5 and TRBJ1-5; D gene ambiguous. V was pared by 0 bases and J by 1 base, with 11 bases between. The CDR3 spans 16 residues. CDR1 SGHKS and CDR2 YYEKEE come from the germline V gene (reference sequence). CDR3 amino acids: CASSLAPRGSNQPQHF. For the CDR3, the DNA is TGTGCCAGCAGCTTGGCGCCGCGGGGAAGCAATCAGCCCCAGCATTTT.

The chain recombines TRBV19 with TRBJ2-5; 10 positions match TRBD2. The CDR3 consists of 16 residues. From germline, CDR1 is LNHDA and CDR2 SQIVND (reference sequence). The V segment lost 7 bases and the J segment 2 bases; nucleotides outside the gene matches: 10. The CDR3 is CASTNRLAGAQETQYF. The CDR3 DNA is TGTGCCAGTACGAACCGGCTAGCGGGAGCTCAAGAGACCCAGTACTTC.

The chain is built from TRBV18 and TRBJ2-6; 8 bases agree with TRBD2. The CDR3 is made up of 20 amino acids. V shed 1 base, J shed 0 bases, and the junction held 11 bases outside the gene matches. CDR1 and CDR2 from the germline V gene are KGHSH and LQKENI. The CDR3 nucleotides read TGTGCCAGCTCACCACTCACTAGCGGAGACCACCCCTCTGGGGCCAACGTCCTGACTTTC. Protein sequence: CASSPLTSGDHPSGANVLTF.

V and J are TRBV5-1 and TRBJ1-2, with 7 bases that match TRBD1. CDR3 length: 15 residues. Germline V gene sequence: CDR1 SGHRS, CDR2 YFSETQ. Trimming removed 4 bases from V and 0 bases from J; junction bases left unmatched: 6. DNA of the CDR3: TGCGCCAGCAGCGTCACGGGACAGTCTAACTATGGCTACACCTTC. It translates to CASSVTGQSNYGYTF.

The V gene is TRBV19, the J gene TRBJ2-3; 14 nucleotides align to TRBD2. CDR1 and CDR2 (germline): LNHDA, SQIVND (reference sequence). CDR3 length equals 16 residues. The V gene end was trimmed by 4 bases and the J gene end by 5 bases; junction bases not matched to a gene: 5. The chain's CDR3 is CASSKAGTSGRDTQYF. CDR3 DNA: TGTGCCAGTAGTAAAGCCGGGACTAGCGGGAGAGATACGCAGTATTTT.

This clone was observed a few times. The chain has TRBV10-2 and TRBJ1-2; 12 bases match TRBD1. With 2 bases clipped from V and 7 bases from J, the junction kept 11 bases outside the gene matches. CDR3 size: 17 residues. The germline CDR1 and CDR2 sequences are WSHSY and SAAADI. CDR3 sequence (DNA): TGCGCCAGCAGTGAGCCCGGGACAGGGGGCTTTTATCGTGGCTACACCTTC. Translated: CASSEPGTGGFYRGYTF.

This chain connects TRBV18 to TRBJ2-1; possible D gene TRBD2, 5 bases. V was pared by 2 bases and J by 5 bases, with 7 bases between. The CDR3 has 13 residues. The germline V gene has CDR1 KGHSH and CDR2 LQKENI. The CDR3 sequence is CASSPTRDNEQFF. The CDR3 DNA is TGTGCCAGCTCACCAACTAGGGACAATGAGCAGTTCTTC.

This chain uses TRBV28 with TRBJ1-2, with D possibly TRBD1 on 6 matching bases. The CDR3 has 13 residues. V was shortened by 7 bases and J by 2 bases, with 11 bases between the two germline ends. Germline V CDR1 and CDR2: MDHEN, SYDVKM. The CDR3 reads CASIPDRNYGYTF. The CDR3 nucleotides read TGTGCCAGCATCCCGGACAGAAACTATGGCTACACCTTC.

The sample holds one count of this clone. The genes are TRBV9 and TRBJ1-2, with 9 bases lining up with TRBD1. V gave up 3 bases and J gave up 5 bases; unmatched junction bases: 8. Germline lookup yields CDR1 SGDLS and CDR2 YYNGEE. This CDR3 has 15 amino acids. The DNA of the CDR3 is TGTGCCAGCAGCGAATCCACGGGACAGGGTTATGGCTACACCTTC. It yields the protein CASSESTGQGYGYTF. The variable domain in full, with the rest retrieved from reference TRBV9 and TRBJ1-2, is DSGVTQTPKHLITATGQRVTLRCSPRSGDLSVYWYQQSLDQGLQFLIQYYNGEERAKGNILERFSAQQFPDLHSELNLSSLELGDSALYFCASSESTGQGYGYTFGSGTRLTVV.

CDR3 nucleotides: TGCGCCAGCAGCCGGGAGGGAAACACCATATATTTT. This gives the protein CASSREGNTIYF. The chain is built from TRBV4-1 and TRBJ1-3; D is unresolved. Germline CDR1 MGHRA, CDR2 YSYEKL. With 4 bases removed from V and 4 bases from J, the gap between germline ends came to 5 bases. The CDR3 sequence is 12 residues long.

The CDR3 DNA sequence: TGTGCCAGCAGCAAAAGGACCGGGACAGGGAATCAGCCCCAGCATTTT. Protein product: CASSKRTGTGNQPQHF. J is TRBJ1-5 and V is TRBV5-8; TRBD1 matches 9 bases. With V trimmed by 4 bases and J by 4 bases, 9 bases remained unmatched. Germline assignment: CDR1 SGHTS and CDR2 YDEGEE. The CDR3 totals 16 residues.

This clone was seen more than once but under ten times. This rearrangement joins TRBV28 to TRBJ1-2, with D unresolved. The CDR3 is 13 residues long. With 3 bases removed from V and 6 bases from J, the gap between germline ends came to 11 bases. From germline, CDR1 is MDHEN and CDR2 SYDVKM. The CDR3 is CASSFRQVHGYTF. For the CDR3, the DNA is TGTGCCAGCAGTTTTCGTCAGGTTCATGGCTACACCTTC.

The chain joins TRBV5-1 to TRBJ2-1; TRBD2 is a possible D gene (5 bases). Germline V lookup: CDR1 SGHRS, CDR2 YFSETQ. Deletions cut 0 bases from V and 12 bases from J, with 10 bases between. The CDR3 loop spans 12 amino acids. CDR3 sequence: CASSLAGRGQFF. CDR3 bases: TGCGCCAGCAGCTTGGCTGGACGGGGGCAGTTCTTC.

The V call is TRBV25-1, the J call TRBJ2-1, with 9 bases aligning to TRBD1. Losses at the gene ends were 6 bases for V and 3 bases for J; bases not matched to a gene: 0. Germline CDR1 and CDR2: MGHDK and SYGVNS. This CDR3 has 13 amino acids. CDR3 amino acids: CASRDRGYNEQFF. CDR3 DNA sequence: TGTGCCAGCAGGGACAGGGGCTACAATGAGCAGTTCTTC. Full variable domain (remainder filled in from reference TRBV25-1 and TRBJ2-1): EADIYQTPRYLVIGTGKKITLECSQTMGHDKMYWYQQDPGMELHLIHYSYGVNSTEKGDLSSESTVSRIRTEHFPLTLESARPSHTSQYLCASRDRGYNEQFFGPGTRLTVL.

V gene TRBV5-6 combines with J gene TRBJ1-2, with D perhaps matching TRBD1 (6 bases). V shed 4 bases and J shed 4 bases, with 14 bases lying between them. The CDR3 has 14 residues. Looked up from germline, CDR1 is SGHDT and CDR2 is YYEEEE. CDR3 region: CASSRTGYGYGYTF. CDR3 in DNA: TGTGCCAGCAGCCGTACAGGGTACGGCTATGGCTACACCTTC. The full variable domain, in which reference TRBV5-6 and TRBJ1-2 provide the parts outside the CDR3, is DAGVTQSPTHLIKTRGQQVTLRCSPKSGHDTVSWYQQALGQGPQFIFQYYEEEERQRGNFPDRFSGHQFPNYSSELNVNALLLGDSALYLCASSRTGYGYGYTFGSGTRLTVV.

The chain uses TRBV6-1 and TRBJ1-4, with TRBD1 matching over 9 bases. The V and J ends lost 3 bases and 6 bases, in that order; junction bases with no gene match: 5. Germline lookup yields CDR1 MNHNS and CDR2 SASEGT. The CDR3 sequence is 15 residues long. The CDR3 protein is CASSELQGADEKLFF. The CDR3 nucleotides read TGTGCCAGCAGTGAGTTACAGGGGGCGGATGAAAAACTGTTTTTT.

The V call is TRBV3-1 (or the pseudogene TRBV3-2), the J call TRBJ1-1; D remains ambiguous. The CDR3 totals 14 residues. The germline CDR1 and CDR2 sequences are LGHDT and YNNKEL (reference sequence). V was shortened by 1 base and J by 4 bases, with 10 bases between the two germline ends. The CDR3 loop is CASSQGSGSTEAFF. The CDR3, as DNA: TGTGCCAGCAGCCAAGGCTCCGGGAGCACTGAAGCTTTCTTT.

The sample holds one count of this clone. V gene TRBV5-1 combines with J gene TRBJ2-3; D unresolved. Trimming took 4 bases from V and 3 from J, leaving 9 bases between them. The CDR3 loop spans 13 amino acids. Germline CDR1 SGHRS, CDR2 YFSETQ. DNA for the CDR3: TGCGCCAGCAGCGGAGACTGGACAGATACGCAGTATTTT. Encoded protein: CASSGDWTDTQYF.

The table lists this clone with a few counts. The CDR3 here is CASSQDLTAAYEQYF. CDR3 coding DNA: TGTGCCAGCAGCCAAGATTTGACTGCCGCCTACGAGCAGTACTTC. This rearrangement joins TRBV4-2 to TRBJ2-7; D ambiguous. Per germline, CDR1 LGHNA and CDR2 YNFKEQ. This CDR3 spans 15 amino acids. Trimming cost V 0 bases and J 2 bases, with 11 bases left between them.

The J gene is TRBJ2-1, the V gene TRBV2; D is possibly TRBD2 (5 bases). Trimming pared 4 bases from V and 2 bases from J, leaving 9 bases between. CDR1 is SNHLY and CDR2 is FYNNEI in the germline V gene. The length of the CDR3 is 14 residues. In DNA, the CDR3 is TGTGCCAGCAGTGTGGACTCCCCCTACAATGAGCAGTTCTTC. Translated: CASSVDSPYNEQFF. The entire variable domain, with the rest obtained from reference TRBV2 and TRBJ2-1, is as follows: EPEVTQTPSHQVTQMGQEVILRCVPISNHLYFYWYRQILGQKVEFLVSFYNNEISEKSEIFDDQFSVERPDGSNFTLKIRSTKLEDSAMYFCASSVDSPYNEQFFGPGTRLTVL.